Given below is one TCR beta chain in context. The data stem from a study of blood T cell repertoires in COVID-19. Study context: The origin of the acute and convalescent COVID-19 samples was the United States, Italy and Spain.

This CDR3 region has 14 residues. With 3 bases removed from V and 1 base from J, the gap between germline ends came to 10 bases. Germline V CDR1 and CDR2: ENHRY, SYGVKD. Authors' methods: Amplifying reference gene primers gave estimates of nucleated cell counts. Clones were read by immunoSEQ multiplex PCR, and TCRdb kept only the in-frame ones, dropping some. The V and J calls and clone size were taken over from that table, and D and trimming were inferred from the DNA. The sample has roughly 430,000 clones, around 90% seen once; the top ten hold approximately 2.1%. The genes are TRBV10-3 and TRBJ2-7, with a possible D match to TRBD1 (6 bases). The sequence was collected from a woman in her thirties or forties with acute COVID-19. Sample: PBMCs or T cells enriched from blood (not recorded which). The CDR3 DNA reads TGTGCCATCAGTGAAAGGACAGATTCCTACGAGCAGTACTTC. Translated, it gives CAISERTDSYEQYF.